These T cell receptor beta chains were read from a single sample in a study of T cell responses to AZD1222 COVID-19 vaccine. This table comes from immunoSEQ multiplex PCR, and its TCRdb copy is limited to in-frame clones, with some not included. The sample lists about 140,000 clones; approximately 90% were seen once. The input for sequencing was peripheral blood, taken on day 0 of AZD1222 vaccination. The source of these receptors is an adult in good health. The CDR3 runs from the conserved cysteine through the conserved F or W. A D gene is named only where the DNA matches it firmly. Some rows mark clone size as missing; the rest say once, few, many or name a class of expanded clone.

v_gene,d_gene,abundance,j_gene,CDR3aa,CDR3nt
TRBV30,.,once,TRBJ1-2,CAWSAYSGRPIPDYGYTF,TGTGCCTGGAGTGCCTACTCCGGGCGTCCCATCCCTGACTATGGCTACACCTTC
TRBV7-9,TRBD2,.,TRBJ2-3,CASSHQIKRGNPADTQYF,TGTGCCAGCAGCCATCAGATCAAGCGGGGCAATCCCGCAGATACGCAGTATTTT
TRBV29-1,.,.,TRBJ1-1,CSVETRVSNTEAFF,TGCAGCGTTGAGACCCGGGTCTCGAACACTGAAGCTTTCTTT
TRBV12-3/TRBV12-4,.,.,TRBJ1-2,CASSSYGGYGYTF,TGTGCCAGCAGTTCCTACGGGGGGTATGGCTACACCTTC
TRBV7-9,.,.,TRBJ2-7,CASSLEGGTAYEQYF,TGTGCCAGCAGCTTAGAAGGGGGTACGGCGTACGAGCAGTACTTC
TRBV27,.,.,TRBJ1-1,CASSSGPRALATEAFF,TGTGCCAGCAGTTCTGGACCACGGGCCCTTGCGACTGAAGCTTTCTTT
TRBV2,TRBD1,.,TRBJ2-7,CASSDQGALSEQYF,TGTGCCAGCAGTGATCAGGGGGCGCTTTCCGAGCAGTACTTC
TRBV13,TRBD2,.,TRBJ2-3,CASSSRLAGGRQQYSSTDTQYF,TGTGCCAGCAGCTCCCGACTAGCGGGGGGCCGGCAACAATATTCCAGCACAGATACGCAGTATTTT
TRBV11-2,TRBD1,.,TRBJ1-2,CASIGLRQGLNGYTF,TGTGCCAGCATCGGCCTCAGACAGGGATTGAACGGCTACACCTTC
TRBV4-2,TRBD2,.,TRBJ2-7,CASSQGLAGAYEQYF,TGTGCCAGCAGCCAAGGACTAGCGGGGGCCTACGAGCAGTACTTC
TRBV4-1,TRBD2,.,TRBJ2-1,CASSQEQSLAKYNEQFF,TGCGCCAGCAGCCAAGAGCAGTCACTAGCGAAATACAATGAGCAGTTCTTC
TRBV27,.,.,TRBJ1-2,CASSSSGTPSGYTF,TGTGCCAGCAGTTCCTCCGGGACTCCCAGTGGCTACACCTTC
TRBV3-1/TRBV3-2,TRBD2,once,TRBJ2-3,CASSILGLDLRYF,TGTGCCAGCAGCATCCTGGGACTAGACTTACGGTATTTT
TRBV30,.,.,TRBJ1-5,CAWSGGSGNNQPQHF,TGTGCCTGGAGCGGCGGCTCGGGTAACAATCAGCCCCAGCATTTT
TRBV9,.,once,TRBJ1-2,CASSADSFYGYTF,TGTGCCAGCAGCGCCGACAGCTTCTATGGCTACACCTTC
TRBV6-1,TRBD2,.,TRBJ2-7,CASSEVFSGRAHEQYF,TGTGCCAGCAGTGAAGTCTTTAGCGGGAGGGCCCACGAGCAGTACTTC
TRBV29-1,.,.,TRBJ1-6,CSVRWGREDSPLHF,TGCAGCGTTAGGTGGGGGCGCGAGGATTCACCCCTCCACTTT
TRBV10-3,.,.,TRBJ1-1,CAISEWRDSMNTEAFF,TGTGCCATCAGTGAGTGGCGGGACTCAATGAACACTGAAGCTTTCTTT
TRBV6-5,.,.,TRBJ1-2,CASRGPEDGYTF,TGTGCCAGCAGGGGACCTGAAGACGGCTACACCTTC
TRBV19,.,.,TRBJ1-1,CASGTGIFEAFF,TGTGCCAGTGGAACAGGGATTTTTGAAGCTTTCTTT
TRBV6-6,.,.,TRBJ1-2,CASSYPDSLSGYTF,TGTGCCAGCAGTTATCCCGACAGTCTGAGCGGCTACACCTTC
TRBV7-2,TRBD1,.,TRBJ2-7,CASSSKATGAVHEQYF,TGTGCCAGCAGCTCAAAAGCGACAGGGGCGGTTCACGAGCAGTACTTC
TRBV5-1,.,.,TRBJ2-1,CASSLVGGSYNEQFF,TGCGCCAGCAGCTTGGTGGGGGGCTCCTACAATGAGCAGTTCTTC
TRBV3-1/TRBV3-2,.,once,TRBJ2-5,CASSSSEEETQYF,TGTGCCAGCAGCTCATCCGAAGAGGAGACCCAGTACTTC